The present TCR beta chain was sequenced within a study of CD8 T cells in Susac syndrome. Random hexamers primed reverse transcription of 0.5 to 1 ug RNA. In TCRdb, the immunoSEQ multiplex PCR reads were re-called with MiXCR into one record per CDR3 protein. The sample lists roughly 200,000 distinct CDR3 sequences; 85% to 95% were seen once. After removal of 6 bases from V and 2 bases from J, the junction contained 12 bases not matched to a gene. The germline gives CDR1 SGDLS, CDR2 YYNGEE. This CDR3 has 17 amino acids. The rearrangement links TRBV9 to TRBJ2-3, with 10 bases lining up with TRBD2. The source of this sequence is a human donor with multiple sclerosis. Sample: CD4+ T cells from PBMCs. CDR3 DNA: TGTGCCAGCACCCCCGGAATAGCGGGGGGATTCACAGATACGCAGTATTTT. It codes for CASTPGIAGGFTDTQYF.